The 18 T cell receptor beta chains in this list originate from one sample, sequenced in a study of PD-L1 blockade in urothelial cancer. Documented time point: pretreatment peripheral blood. Libraries were prepared by immunoSEQ multiplex PCR; TCRdb keeps only in-frame clonotypes and omits some of them. The sample includes about 87,000 clones, over 80% of them seen just once. The sample consisted of PBMCs, taken around atezolizumab (anti-PD-L1) treatment. These receptor sequences come from a man aged 55 to 70 with urothelial cancer.

This clone has only one observation. The rearrangement links TRBV6-6 to TRBJ1-5; D is possibly TRBD1 (5 bases). This CDR3 has 15 residues. V lost 0 bases, J lost 2 bases, and 8 bases lay in between. Looked up from germline, CDR1 is MNHNY and CDR2 is SVGAGI (reference sequence). CDR3 sequence (DNA): TGTGCCAGCAGTTACTCCCCGGGGGGCAATCAGCCCCAGCATTTT. Encoded protein: CASSYSPGGNQPQHF.

V gene TRBV15 combines with J gene TRBJ2-5; 8 nucleotides match TRBD2. The V gene end was trimmed by 1 base and the J gene end by 2 bases; junction bases not matched to a gene: 9. The CDR3 totals 17 residues. In germline, CDR1 is LNHNV, CDR2 YYDKDF (reference sequence). The CDR3, as DNA: TGTGCCACCAGCAGAGTCGGTGGTCGGGGGGGACAAGAGACCCAGTACTTC. Amino acid sequence: CATSRVGGRGGQETQYF.

The chain couples TRBV15 to TRBJ1-2; maybe TRBD1 (5 bases). Looked up from germline, CDR1 is LNHNV and CDR2 is YYDKDF (reference sequence). The CDR3 runs 14 residues. The V end was cut by 0 bases, the J end by 6 bases, with 11 bases between. The DNA for the CDR3 is TGTGCCACCAGCAGAGATTGGGGGGAGGATGGCTACACCTTC. Amino acid sequence: CATSRDWGEDGYTF.

The rearrangement joins TRBV6-1 to TRBJ2-7; TRBD2 might be the D (6 bases). CDR3 length: 15 amino acids. Deletions cut 4 bases from V and 7 bases from J, with 20 bases between. Germline V gene sequence: CDR1 MNHNS, CDR2 SASEGT. This CDR3 reads CASSAGLSPYFEQYF. The CDR3 bases are TGTGCCAGCAGTGCGGGACTTTCACCTTATTTTGAGCAGTACTTC.

The chain employs TRBV19 and TRBJ2-4; 8 nucleotides line up with TRBD2. The germline gives CDR1 LNHDA, CDR2 SQIVND (reference sequence). The CDR3 runs to 14 residues. J was trimmed by 9 bases and V by 5 bases; bases with no gene match: 9. CDR3 DNA: TGTGCCAGTAGTCTCCGGGAGGGGCTCAGCATTCAGTACTTC. This gives the protein CASSLREGLSIQYF.

The chain is built from TRBV27 and TRBJ1-3; 7 nucleotides match TRBD1. Germline V lookup: CDR1 MNHEY, CDR2 SMNVEV (reference sequence). The V segment lost 3 bases and the J segment 0 bases; nucleotides outside the gene matches: 5. The CDR3 is made up of 16 amino acids. The CDR3 spells CASSFSGQSSGNTIYF. The CDR3 DNA follows: TGTGCCAGCAGTTTCTCGGGACAGAGCTCTGGAAACACCATATATTTT.

This sequence joins TRBV28 and TRBJ2-7, with 7 bases matching TRBD1. Germline trimming cut 8 bases from V and 7 bases from J; bases unmatched to any gene: 11. Germline CDR1 and CDR2: MDHEN and SYDVKM. The CDR3 covers 13 residues. In DNA, the CDR3 is TGTGCCAGCCAGACAGGGACCGCGAGAGAGCAGTACTTC. This translates into CASQTGTAREQYF.

The rearrangement links TRBV11-2 to TRBJ2-1, with 7 bases fitting TRBD1. The CDR3 consists of 17 residues. Germline lookup yields CDR1 SGHAT and CDR2 FQNNGV. The junction had 16 bases not matched to a gene; V was cut back by 8 bases and J by 3 bases. Here the CDR3 reads CASEQGSTSLHYNEQFF. The CDR3 DNA follows: TGTGCCAGCGAACAGGGGTCCACATCCCTCCACTACAATGAGCAGTTCTTC.

The chain's CDR3 is CASSVDWGDENIQYF. DNA of the CDR3: TGTGCCAGCAGCGTAGATTGGGGGGATGAAAACATTCAGTACTTC. The rearrangement links TRBV9 to TRBJ2-4, with D possibly TRBD2 on 6 matching bases. Trimming took 0 bases from V and 5 from J, leaving 12 bases between them. CDR3 size: 15 residues. The V gene's germline CDR1 is SGDLS and CDR2 YYNGEE. Complete variable domain (other parts from reference TRBV9 and TRBJ2-4): DSGVTQTPKHLITATGQRVTLRCSPRSGDLSVYWYQQSLDQGLQFLIQYYNGEERAKGNILERFSAQQFPDLHSELNLSSLELGDSALYFCASSVDWGDENIQYFGAGTRLSVL.

This clone occurred once. The chain has TRBV6-6 and TRBJ1-2, with TRBD1 as a possible D gene (6 bases). Trimming left V 7 bases short and J 4 bases short, with 10 bases between. The length of the CDR3 is 12 residues. Germline V gene lookup returns CDR1 MNHNY and CDR2 SVGAGI (reference sequence). The DNA for the CDR3 is TGTGCCAGCACAGAGGGGGTCTATGGCTACACCTTC. Protein sequence: CASTEGVYGYTF.

The CDR3 reads CASSVTRGLGANVLTF. The CDR3 region has the DNA TGTGCCAGCAGCGTTACCAGGGGGCTCGGGGCCAACGTCCTGACTTTC. The genes are TRBV7-2 and TRBJ2-6; TRBD1 matches at 8 bases. The CDR3 length is 16 residues. Unmatched junction bases numbered 7, after V lost 5 bases and J lost 4 bases. The germline CDR1 and CDR2 sequences are SGHTA and FQGNSA.

The chain recombines TRBV11-2 with TRBJ2-7, with 9 nucleotides matching TRBD1. Germline-derived CDR1 and CDR2 are SGHAT and FQNNGV. Trimming took 2 bases from V and 5 from J; bases not matched to a gene: 7. This CDR3 has 15 residues. The CDR3 DNA is TGTGCCAGCAGCTTAATGGGACAGGGCTTAAACGAGCAGTACTTC. It translates to CASSLMGQGLNEQYF. Full variable domain (remainder filled in from reference TRBV11-2 and TRBJ2-7): EAGVAQSPRYKIIEKRQSVAFWCNPISGHATLYWYQQILGQGPKLLIQFQNNGVVDDSQLPKDRFSAERLKGVDSTLKIQPAKLEDSAVYLCASSLMGQGLNEQYFGPGTRLTVT.

This chain connects TRBV10-3 to TRBJ1-3; 7 bases agree with TRBD1. J gave up 1 base and V 6 bases, and 9 bases lay outside the gene matches. This CDR3 has 16 residues. Per the germline V gene, CDR1 is ENHRY and CDR2 is SYGVKD. CDR3 nucleotides: TGTGCCATCAGGAACCTAGGGGGCAGGTCTGGAAACACCATATATTTT. It codes for CAIRNLGGRSGNTIYF.

The chain combines TRBV5-1 with TRBJ2-1; 7 bases align to TRBD1. Germline CDR1 SGHRS, CDR2 YFSETQ. The J segment lost 5 bases and the V segment lost 0 bases, leaving 5 bases of the junction unmatched. The CDR3 is 15 amino acids. This CDR3 is CASSLAGQANNEQFF. In DNA form, the CDR3 reads TGCGCCAGCAGCTTGGCTGGACAGGCGAACAATGAGCAGTTCTTC. Full variable domain (missing parts from reference TRBV5-1 and TRBJ2-1): KAGVTQTPRYLIKTRGQQVTLSCSPISGHRSVSWYQQTPGQGLQFLFEYFSETQRNKGNFPGRFSGRQFSNSRSEMNVSTLELGDSALYLCASSLAGQANNEQFFGPGTRLTVL.

The chain employs TRBV5-1 and TRBJ1-1, with D hard to call. CDR3 length equals 13 residues. CDR1 and CDR2 from the germline V gene are SGHRS and YFSETQ. Trimming took off 3 bases at V and 6 bases at J, with 12 bases between the two ends. The CDR3 sequence: CASSSTDAAEAFF. CDR3 nucleotide sequence: TGCGCCAGCAGCTCGACTGATGCAGCTGAAGCTTTCTTT.

V usage is TRBV5-8 and J usage is TRBJ2-3; no reliable D call. This CDR3 region has 14 residues. Germline lookup yields CDR1 SGHTS and CDR2 YDEGEE. The V gene lost 0 bases and the J gene lost 6 bases, with 11 bases spanning the gap. The CDR3 spells CASSLGSGMDTQYF. The CDR3 DNA is TGTGCCAGCAGCTTGGGGTCAGGAATGGATACGCAGTATTTT.

V usage is TRBV28 and J usage is TRBJ2-7, with D possibly matching TRBD2 (6 bases). The germline V gene encodes CDR1 MDHEN and CDR2 SYDVKM. V dropped 3 bases and J dropped 4 bases, with 13 bases sitting between them. The CDR3 runs 14 residues. The CDR3 DNA reads TGTGCCAGCAGTTTGGCGGGGCCGGGGTACGAGCAGTACTTC. It specifies CASSLAGPGYEQYF.

The gene calls are TRBV25-1 and TRBJ2-1, with TRBD2 matching 7 bases. V lost 2 bases and J lost 10; bases outside the gene matches: 14. The CDR3 runs to 16 residues. Germline loops: CDR1 MGHDK, CDR2 SYGVNS. The CDR3 DNA is TGTGCCAGCAGTGAAAAGGAGACTAGCCGCCCGGGGGAGCAGTTCTTC. As protein: CASSEKETSRPGEQFF.